The present entry profiles one T cell receptor (beta chain) with its context. This receptor's antigen is unknown. It has no much larger one-base neighbor in the sample; base qualities were not kept. Using the deep immunoSEQ assay, multiplex PCR amplified TCR CDR3 regions from genomic DNA. For each cell subset, the extracted genomic DNA was distributed evenly across all wells of several immunoSEQ 96-well plates, and each plate served as one replicate. For sorted subsets, each replicate PCR was loaded with approximately 200 ng genomic DNA, equivalent to 30,000 or so T cell genomes. The purified libraries were quantified using a Qubit 3.0 fluorometer, sized with a Bioanalyzer 2100, and then quantified again using the KAPA Library Quantification kit. Every immunoSEQ 96-well plate was sequenced on a separate single-read 150-cycle Illumina NextSeq 550 flow cell. The published analysis was carried out like this. Because the immunoSEQ output included only junctional sequences and no quality scores, the filtering could not be the same as the filtering used for full-length reads. Sequences were annotated with PyIR, a Python wrapper for IgBLAST v1.9, using IMGT germline references to assign V/J genes and CDR3. Reads with weak V/J assignments (E-value above 1e-6), missing CDR3, stop codons, out-of-frame junctions, or ambiguous translated residues were removed. A V3J clonotype was defined by an identical inferred V gene, J gene, and CDR3 amino acid sequence. Percentage overlap between repertoires was calculated by dividing the number of shared unique clonotypes by the size of the smaller repertoire. Richness of each repertoire was evaluated using RTK rarefaction, the Chao1 estimator, and Recon v2.1 estimates of unobserved clonotypes. For all TCRbeta clonotypes obtained by the gDNA method from a handful of donors, generation probabilities were computed with OLGA. TCRdb took over this immuneACCESS table, retaining in-frame rearrangements with V and J assigned. Such tables are incomplete; in checked studies, under half of the missing clones stem from an unresolved V gene, and the remainder is unexplained. D and trimming were read from the DNA, whereas the V and J calls and clone size are those reported in that table. In all, the sample holds a few million clones, and 92% of those were seen once. The leading ten clones occupy 0.3% to 0.45% of the sample.

Healthy HIV-negative adults with no recently reported acute infections or vaccinations were included as donors. Only Caucasian adults living in Nashville, Tennessee, USA were represented among the donors. CD4+ T cells were enriched through magnetic negative selection, after which naive cells were positively selected on CD45RA and the remaining negative fraction served as the memory subset. Blood was collected by leukapheresis, and PBMCs were isolated by Ficoll-Histopaque density gradient centrifugation and then cryopreserved in liquid nitrogen vapor phase. Purity and quantity of every magnetically sorted T cell population were checked by analytical flow cytometry. From each sorted fraction, genomic DNA was isolated and quantified by UV absorbance on a Nanodrop 2000c. Including the terminal cysteine and phenylalanine, the CDR3 comprises 16 residues. The only DNA kept is the CDR3, 48 bases in frame from the first base. CDR1 and CDR2 (SGHRS, YFSETQ) derive from the germline V gene. Trimming at the junction amounts to 3 bases on V and 0 bases on J, and the germline ends lie 13 bases apart.

The data were taken from a study of shared clonotypes between healthy human individuals (dated by TCRdb to between 2020 and 2021). Study-wide context: The cohort comprised two women and a few men aged 18 to 49 years. To estimate repertoire size and how much clonotype sharing occurs between individuals, the study deeply sequenced the blood TCR repertoires of five healthy adults. To increase sequencing depth and limit assay-specific biases, different laboratories used diverse techniques to prepare libraries and sequence TCR repertoires. Each donor's leukapheresis produced roughly between about 0.9 and 9.5 billion PBMCs. For each donor, CD4 naive and CD4 memory were each given three plates, CD8 naive was given two plates, and CD8 memory was given one plate. What the work shows at the level of the full study, not this receptor alone: When several donors were compared, the shared fraction of clonotypes was roughly 5% for naive CD4, 3.5% to 4% for naive CD8, 2% to 2.5% for memory CD4, and roughly 0.43% for memory CD8. Compared with non-shared clonotypes, clonotypes shared by all four sorted-subset donors had higher generation probabilities. Sampling was restricted to blood, and TCR repertoires in tissue are likely to differ from TCR repertoires in blood. The genetic and exposure-history diversity represented was limited by the small number of donors. Rarefaction of sorted-subset datasets indicated incomplete sequencing despite the large sequencing depth. Naive subsets generally had larger estimated clonotype richness than memory subsets did. Based on pairwise subsampling, the degree of clonotype sharing among donors was expected to be affected by sequencing depth.

The receptor's source is a man between 18 and 35 years old in good health. Some clones in this sample may be carry-over from other donors' samples. This receptor chain uses TRBV5-1 and TRBJ1-3, with a weak D call of TRBD1 (6 bases match). Sequences were obtained from naive CD4+ T cells from PBMCs. Taken with the paper, the label for cell subset or site translates to: CD45RA+ positively selected. CDR3 loop: CASSSEGGRSGNTIYF. The DNA is as follows: TGCGCCAGCAGCTCCGAGGGGGGTCGCTCTGGAAACACCATATATTTT.